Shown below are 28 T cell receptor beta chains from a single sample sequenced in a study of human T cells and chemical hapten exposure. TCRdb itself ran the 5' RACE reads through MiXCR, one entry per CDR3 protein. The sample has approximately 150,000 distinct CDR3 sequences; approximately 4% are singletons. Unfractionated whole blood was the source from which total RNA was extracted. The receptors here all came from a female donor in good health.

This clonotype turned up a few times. The CDR3 bases are TGCAGTGCTAGAGAGCAGGCAGGGACTGAATTCACTGAAGCTTTCTTT. Its protein is CSAREQAGTEFTEAFF. The chain carries TRBV20-1 and TRBJ1-1; tentatively, D is TRBD1 (5 bases). Trimming cost V 0 bases and J 4 bases, with 18 bases left between them. The CDR3 runs 16 residues. Germline-derived CDR1 and CDR2 are DFQATT and SNEGSKA (reference sequence).

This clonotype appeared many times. The CDR3: CAAEQGRINYGYTF. CDR3 DNA: TGTGCCGCAGAACAGGGGCGGATCAACTATGGCTACACCTTC. This chain joins TRBV6-6 and TRBJ1-2; 7 bases are a match to TRBD1. Germline CDR1 reads MNHNY; CDR2 reads SVGAGI (reference sequence). The CDR3 consists of 14 residues. V lost 11 bases to trimming and J lost 2 bases; unmatched junction nucleotides: 11.

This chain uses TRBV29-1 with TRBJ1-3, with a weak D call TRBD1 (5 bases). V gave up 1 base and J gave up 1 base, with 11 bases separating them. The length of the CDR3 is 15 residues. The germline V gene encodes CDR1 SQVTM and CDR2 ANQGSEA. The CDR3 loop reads CSVEGAEGSGNTIYF. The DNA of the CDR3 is TGCAGCGTTGAAGGGGCCGAGGGGTCTGGAAACACCATATATTTT. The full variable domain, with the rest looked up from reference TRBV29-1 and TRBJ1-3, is SAVISQKPSRDICQRGTSLTIQCQVDSQVTMMFWYRQQPGQSLTLIATANQGSEATYESGFVIDKFPISRPNLTFSTLTVSNMSPEDSSIYLCSVEGAEGSGNTIYFGEGSWLTVV.

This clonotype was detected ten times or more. The CDR3, as DNA: TGTGCCATCAGCATCCCTGGGGAGGGGGGCAGGAAGACCCAGTACTTC. Protein product: CAISIPGEGGRKTQYF. The chain recombines TRBV10-3 with TRBJ2-5, with D perhaps matching TRBD2 (7 bases). V was cut by 6 bases and J by 6 bases, with 23 bases left in between. The CDR3 contains 16 residues. Germline V gene data show CDR1 as ENHRY and CDR2 as SYGVKD.

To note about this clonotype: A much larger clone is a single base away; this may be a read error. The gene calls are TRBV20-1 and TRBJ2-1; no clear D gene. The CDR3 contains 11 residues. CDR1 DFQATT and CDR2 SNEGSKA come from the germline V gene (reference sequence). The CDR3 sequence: CRGRGDNEQFF. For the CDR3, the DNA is TGCAGAGGACGAGGTGACAATGAGCAGTTCTTC.

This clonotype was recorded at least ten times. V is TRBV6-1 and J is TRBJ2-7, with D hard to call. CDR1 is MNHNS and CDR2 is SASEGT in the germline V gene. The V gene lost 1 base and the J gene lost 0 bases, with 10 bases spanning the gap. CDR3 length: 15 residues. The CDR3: CASSEGDSSSYEQYF. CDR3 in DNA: TGTGCCAGCAGTGAAGGGGATAGCAGCTCCTACGAGCAGTACTTC.

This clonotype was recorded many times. The CDR3 DNA reads as TGCGCCAGCAGTCAGGGGACGGAGACCCAGTACTTC. Protein product: CASSQGTETQYF. The rearrangement links TRBV5-1 to TRBJ2-5, with D possibly being TRBD1 (6 bases). The CDR3 sequence is 12 residues long. Germline CDR1 is SGHRS and CDR2 is YFSETQ. Deletions cut 5 bases from V and 5 bases from J, with 10 bases between.

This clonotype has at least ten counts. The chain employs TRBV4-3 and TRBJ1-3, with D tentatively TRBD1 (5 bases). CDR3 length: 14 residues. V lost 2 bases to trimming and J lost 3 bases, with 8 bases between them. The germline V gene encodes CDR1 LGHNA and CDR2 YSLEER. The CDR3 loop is CASSQTGGGNTIYF. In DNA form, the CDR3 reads TGCGCCAGCAGCCAAACAGGAGGTGGAAACACCATATATTTT.

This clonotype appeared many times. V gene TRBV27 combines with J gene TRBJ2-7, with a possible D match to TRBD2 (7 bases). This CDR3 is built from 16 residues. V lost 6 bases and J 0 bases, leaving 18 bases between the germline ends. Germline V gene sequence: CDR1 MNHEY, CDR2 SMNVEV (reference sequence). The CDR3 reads CASSLTRGQISYEQYF. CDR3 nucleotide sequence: TGTGCCAGCAGCCTTACGCGGGGGCAAATCTCCTACGAGCAGTACTTC.

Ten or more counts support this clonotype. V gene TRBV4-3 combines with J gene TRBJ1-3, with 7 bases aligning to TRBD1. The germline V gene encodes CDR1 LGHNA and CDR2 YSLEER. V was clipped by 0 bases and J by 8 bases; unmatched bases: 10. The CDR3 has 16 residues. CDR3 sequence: CASSQEVETGRDTIYF. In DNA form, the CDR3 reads TGCGCCAGCAGCCAAGAGGTGGAGACAGGGAGAGACACCATATATTTT.

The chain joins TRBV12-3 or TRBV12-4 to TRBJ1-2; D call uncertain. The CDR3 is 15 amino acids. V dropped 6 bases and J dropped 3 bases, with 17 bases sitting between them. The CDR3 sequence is CASSPDPGYDYGYTF. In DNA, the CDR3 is TGTGCCAGCAGCCCAGACCCTGGGTACGACTATGGCTACACCTTC.

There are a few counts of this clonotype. The DNA for the CDR3 is TGTGCCAGCACCGGAGGGGCTGGTAATGAAAAACTGTTTTTT. Translation gives CASTGGAGNEKLFF. This chain connects TRBV12-3 or TRBV12-4 to TRBJ1-4; tentatively, D is TRBD1 (5 bases). V was pared by 7 bases and J by 4 bases, with 13 bases between. This CDR3 spans 14 amino acids.

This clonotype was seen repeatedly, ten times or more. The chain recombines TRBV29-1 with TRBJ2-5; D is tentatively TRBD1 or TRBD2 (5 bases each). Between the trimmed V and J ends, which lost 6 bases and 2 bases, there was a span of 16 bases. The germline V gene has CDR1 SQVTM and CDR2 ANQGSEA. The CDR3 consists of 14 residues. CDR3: CSVLPGPIQETQYF. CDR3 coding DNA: TGCAGCGTGCTACCGGGACCAATACAAGAGACCCAGTACTTC. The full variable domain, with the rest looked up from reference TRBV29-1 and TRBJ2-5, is SAVISQKPSRDICQRGTSLTIQCQVDSQVTMMFWYRQQPGQSLTLIATANQGSEATYESGFVIDKFPISRPNLTFSTLTVSNMSPEDSSIYLCSVLPGPIQETQYFGPGTRLLVL.

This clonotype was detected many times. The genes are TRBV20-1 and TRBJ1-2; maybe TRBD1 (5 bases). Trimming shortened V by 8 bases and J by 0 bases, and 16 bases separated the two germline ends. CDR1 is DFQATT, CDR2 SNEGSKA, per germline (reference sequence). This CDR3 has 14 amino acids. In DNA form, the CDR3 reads TGCAGTCACCCCACCGGGGGAGCTAACTATGGCTACACCTTC. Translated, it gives CSHPTGGANYGYTF.

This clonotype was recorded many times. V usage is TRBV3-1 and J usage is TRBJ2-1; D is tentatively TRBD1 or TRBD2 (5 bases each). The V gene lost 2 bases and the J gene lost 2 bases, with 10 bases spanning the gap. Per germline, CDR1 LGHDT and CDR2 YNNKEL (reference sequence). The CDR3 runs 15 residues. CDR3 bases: TGTGCCAGCAGCCAATCCCGAGGGGCCTACAATGAGCAGTTCTTC. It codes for CASSQSRGAYNEQFF.

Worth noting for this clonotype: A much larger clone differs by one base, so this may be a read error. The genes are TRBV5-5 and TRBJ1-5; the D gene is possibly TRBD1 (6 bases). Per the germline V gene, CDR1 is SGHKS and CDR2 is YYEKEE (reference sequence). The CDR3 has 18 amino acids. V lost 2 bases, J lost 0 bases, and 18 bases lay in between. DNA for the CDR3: TGTGCCAGCAGCTTACGAACGACAGGTCACGATAGCAATCAGCCCCAGCATTTT. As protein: CASSLRTTGHDSNQPQHF.

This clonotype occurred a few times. The CDR3 loop is CSVRTTNDEQFF. CDR3 DNA sequence: TGCAGCGTGAGGACAACCAACGATGAGCAGTTCTTC. This chain connects TRBV29-1 to TRBJ2-1, with D perhaps matching TRBD1 (5 bases). Germline V gene lookup returns CDR1 SQVTM and CDR2 ANQGSEA. This CDR3 is 12 amino acids long. Between the trimmed V and J ends, which lost 6 bases and 8 bases, there was a span of 14 bases.

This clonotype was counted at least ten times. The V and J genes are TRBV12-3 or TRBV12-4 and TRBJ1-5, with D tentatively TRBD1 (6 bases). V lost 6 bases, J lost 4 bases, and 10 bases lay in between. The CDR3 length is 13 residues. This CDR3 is CASRATGNQPQHF. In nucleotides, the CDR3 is TGTGCCAGCAGGGCAACAGGGAATCAGCCCCAGCATTTT.

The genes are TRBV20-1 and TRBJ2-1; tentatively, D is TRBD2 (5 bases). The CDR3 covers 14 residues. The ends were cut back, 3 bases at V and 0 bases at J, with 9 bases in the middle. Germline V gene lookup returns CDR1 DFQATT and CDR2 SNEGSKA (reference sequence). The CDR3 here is CSASGESSYNEQFF. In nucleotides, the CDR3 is TGCAGTGCTAGCGGGGAGAGCTCCTACAATGAGCAGTTCTTC.

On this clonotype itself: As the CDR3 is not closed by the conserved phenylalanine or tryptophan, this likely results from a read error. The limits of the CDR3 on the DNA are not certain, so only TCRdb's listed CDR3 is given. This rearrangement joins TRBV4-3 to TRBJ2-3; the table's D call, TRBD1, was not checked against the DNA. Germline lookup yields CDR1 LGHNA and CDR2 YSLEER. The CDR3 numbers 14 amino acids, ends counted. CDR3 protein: CASSQTRNTDTQDL.

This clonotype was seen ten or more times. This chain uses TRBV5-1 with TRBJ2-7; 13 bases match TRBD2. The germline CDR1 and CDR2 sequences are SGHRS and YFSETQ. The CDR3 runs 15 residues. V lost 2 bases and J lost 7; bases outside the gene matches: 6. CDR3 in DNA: TGCGCCAGCAGCTTCTCCGGGACTAGCGGGGTGGAGCAGTACTTC. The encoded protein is CASSFSGTSGVEQYF.

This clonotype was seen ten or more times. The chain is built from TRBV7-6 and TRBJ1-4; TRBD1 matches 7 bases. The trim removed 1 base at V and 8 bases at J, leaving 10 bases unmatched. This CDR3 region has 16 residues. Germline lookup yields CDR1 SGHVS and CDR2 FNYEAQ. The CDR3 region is CASSLGSDRFFEKLFF. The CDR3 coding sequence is TGTGCCAGCAGCTTAGGGTCGGACAGGTTCTTCGAAAAACTGTTTTTT. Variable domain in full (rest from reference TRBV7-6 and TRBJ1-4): GAGVSQSPRYKVTKRGQDVALRCDPISGHVSLYWYRQALGQGPEFLTYFNYEAQQDKSGLPNDRFSAERPEGSISTLTIQRTEQRDSAMYRCASSLGSDRFFEKLFFGSGTQLSVL.

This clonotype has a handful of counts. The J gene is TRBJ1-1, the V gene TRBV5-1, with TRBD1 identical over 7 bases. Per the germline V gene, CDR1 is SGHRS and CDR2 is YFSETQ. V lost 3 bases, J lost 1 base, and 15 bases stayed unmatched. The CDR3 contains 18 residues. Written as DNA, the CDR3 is TGCGCCAGCAGCTCCCACTTTGACAGGGCCGCCAGGAACACTGAAGCTTTCTTT. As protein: CASSSHFDRAARNTEAFF.

CDR3 sequence: CSALAGGRGDTQYF. The CDR3 coding sequence is TGCAGTGCTTTAGCGGGGGGGCGAGGGGATACGCAGTATTTT. This sequence joins TRBV20-1 and TRBJ2-3, with TRBD2 identical over 11 bases. This CDR3 spans 14 amino acids. Germline-derived CDR1 and CDR2 are DFQATT and SNEGSKA (reference sequence). V was clipped by 5 bases and J by 6 bases; unmatched bases: 7.

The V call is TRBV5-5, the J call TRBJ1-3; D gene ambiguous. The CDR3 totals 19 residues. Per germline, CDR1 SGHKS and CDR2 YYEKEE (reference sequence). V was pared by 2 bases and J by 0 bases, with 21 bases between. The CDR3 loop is CASSLTTPALHGSGNTIYF. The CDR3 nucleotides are TGTGCCAGCAGCTTAACCACCCCTGCCCTTCATGGCTCTGGAAACACCATATATTTT.

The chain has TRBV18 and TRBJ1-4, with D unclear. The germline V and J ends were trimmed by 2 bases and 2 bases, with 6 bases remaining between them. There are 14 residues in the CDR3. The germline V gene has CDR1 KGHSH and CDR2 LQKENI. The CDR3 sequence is CASSPGRTNEKLFF. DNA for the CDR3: TGTGCCAGCTCACCAGGGCGGACTAATGAAAAACTGTTTTTT.

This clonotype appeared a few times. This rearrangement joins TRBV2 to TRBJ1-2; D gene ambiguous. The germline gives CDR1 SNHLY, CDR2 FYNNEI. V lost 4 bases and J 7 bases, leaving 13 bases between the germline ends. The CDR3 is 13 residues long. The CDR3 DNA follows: TGTGCCAGCAGTGGAGCAGGAAGAAGTGGCTACACCTTC. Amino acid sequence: CASSGAGRSGYTF.

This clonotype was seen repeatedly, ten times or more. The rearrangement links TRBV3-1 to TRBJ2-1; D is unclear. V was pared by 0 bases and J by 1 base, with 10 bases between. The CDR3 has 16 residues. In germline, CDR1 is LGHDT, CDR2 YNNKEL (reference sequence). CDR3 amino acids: CASSQDSRLSYNEQFF. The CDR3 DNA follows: TGTGCCAGCAGCCAAGATTCGCGGTTATCCTACAATGAGCAGTTCTTC.